Given below is one T cell receptor (beta chain) in context. As yet, its antigen is unknown. The data belong to a study of identical twins. Whole-study findings and limits: The study based its conclusions on cross-sectional statistical analysis and did not follow the same donors. Researchers caution that invariant MAIT and iNKT cells could partly confound zero-insertion analyses.

V lost 1 base to trimming and J lost 12 bases, with 12 bases between them. Germline-derived CDR1 and CDR2 are SGHAT and FQNNGV. CDR3 length: 13 amino acids. TCRdb itself ran the 5' RACE reads through MiXCR, one entry per CDR3 protein. The sample carries 1.5 million to 2 million distinct CDR3 sequences, around a third recorded once. The origin of this receptor is a newborn girl in good health. The chain links TRBV11-2 to TRBJ1-4; D may be TRBD1 (5 bases). The material sequenced was cord blood. The CDR3 sequence is CASSLASGIQLFF. CDR3 DNA: TGTGCCAGCAGCTTAGCTTCAGGGATTCAACTGTTTTTT. Drawing the rest from reference TRBV11-2 and TRBJ1-4, the complete variable domain is EAGVAQSPRYKIIEKRQSVAFWCNPISGHATLYWYQQILGQGPKLLIQFQNNGVVDDSQLPKDRFSAERLKGVDSTLKIQPAKLEDSAVYLCASSLASGIQLFFGSGTQLSVL.